The rows below give T cell receptor beta chains drawn from one sample of a study of cytomegalovirus exposure and HLA in healthy donors. Some clones are missing from TCRdb's copy, which holds only in-frame ones; the method was immunoSEQ multiplex PCR. The table lists 80,000 or so clones, approximately 71% of them singletons. Sequenced input: PBMCs. The receptors were sampled from a woman in her forties in good health and CMV-seronegative. Both conserved end residues are part of each CDR3. The order of the fields is V gene, CDR3 protein.

>TRBV4-1
CASSPSGLASTDTQYF
>TRBV11-2
CASSLVGGPEKLFF
>TRBV5-1
CASSWGLAREQYF
>TRBV30
CAWSLGGKDYGYTF
>TRBV27
CASRIRGGAEQPQHF
>TRBV18
CASSRGQDYEQYF
>TRBV11-2
CASSPDGYGTPFF
>TRBV15
CATSKGLPSSYEQYF
>TRBV18
CASSPHRGPQETQYF
>TRBV28
CASRGGLAGGPEDTQYF
>TRBV7-3
CASSPTGGEDTQYF
>TRBV7-2
CASSLGPNRSNEKLFF
>TRBV9
CASSGRTGGSYGYTF
>TRBV29-1
CSVELREGGVEEQFF
>TRBV28
CASSSPPKAGDEQFF
>TRBV11-2
CASSLPRVPYEQYF
>TRBV7-2
CASSYRLAGEGDTQYF
>TRBV7-3
CASSLRGYNTGELFF
>TRBV5-6
CASMKTGGSGNTIYF
>TRBV5-1
CASSSGAAEQYF
>TRBV5-1
CASSSGGSTDTQYF
>TRBV7-6
CASSSQAGTGGFREQYF
>TRBV6-5
CASRGGVETQYF
>TRBV2
CASSYSGVYNEQFF
>TRBV9
CASSPSSGGAKNIQYF
>TRBV6-6
CASSYSGGGSRYEQYF
>TRBV29-1
CSAGQGHTEAFF
>TRBV10-3
CAITQWEVENTIYF
>TRBV9
CASSVGGNSPLHF
>TRBV7-9
CASSLRDRGSTEAFF
>TRBV5-8
CASSSEVGGAEGNQPQHF
>TRBV19
CASSLLGQGTYEQYF
>TRBV7-9
CASSARGGDGYTF
>TRBV10-3
CAISRGQANTGELFF
>TRBV5-1
CASSWGERADTQYF